These T cell receptor beta chains were read from a single sample in a study of monozygotic twins with cystic fibrosis. Data came from immunoSEQ multiplex PCR; TCRdb stores just in-frame clones and leaves some out. The sample yields 30,000 or so clones, around 96% seen once. The sample taken for sequencing was blood. These receptors all come from a girl aged 2-10 years with cystic fibrosis. The CDR3 runs from the conserved cysteine through the conserved F or W. D genes are given only for firm matches. Where a row states a size, it is once, few, many or the class of an expanded clone; other rows omit it.

J: TRBJ1-1; size: -; D: TRBD1; V: TRBV5-4; DNA: TGTGCCAGCAGCTTGAACAGGGGGAGCACTGAAGCTTTCTTT; CDR3: CASSLNRGSTEAFF
J: TRBJ1-1; size: -; D: -; V: TRBV6-6; DNA: TGTGCCAGCAGTTACTCGCACACTGAAGCTTTCTTT; CDR3: CASSYSHTEAFF
J: TRBJ1-1; size: once; D: -; V: TRBV29-1; DNA: TGCAGCGTTGAAAACCGACAGGCGAACACTGAAGCTTTCTTT; CDR3: CSVENRQANTEAFF
J: TRBJ2-7; size: -; D: -; V: TRBV6-5; DNA: TGTGCCAGCCGACGTTCCTACGAGCAGTACTTC; CDR3: CASRRSYEQYF
J: TRBJ2-7; size: -; D: TRBD1; V: TRBV6-5; DNA: TGTGCCAGCACCAACACCGGGACAGGAGTCTACGAGCAGTACTTC; CDR3: CASTNTGTGVYEQYF
J: TRBJ1-2; size: -; D: -; V: TRBV6-1; DNA: TGTGCCAGCTTTTTCAAGACGGAGTCCTATGGCTACACCTTC; CDR3: CASFFKTESYGYTF
J: TRBJ2-7; size: -; D: TRBD1; V: TRBV2; DNA: TGTGCCAGCAGTGACGGGACAGGGAGCGGCGAGCAGTACTTC; CDR3: CASSDGTGSGEQYF
J: TRBJ2-3; size: -; D: -; V: TRBV6-1; DNA: TGTGCCAGCAGTGACCGACAGGTGGCAGATACGCAGTATTTT; CDR3: CASSDRQVADTQYF
J: TRBJ2-7; size: -; D: TRBD1; V: TRBV6-4; DNA: TGTGCCAGCACCTGGGGGGACAGGGGTTACGAGCAGTACTTC; CDR3: CASTWGDRGYEQYF
J: TRBJ2-7; size: -; D: TRBD1; V: TRBV28; DNA: TGTGCCAGTGTGGGGAATGGACAGGGGGCTTACGAGCAGTACTTC; CDR3: CASVGNGQGAYEQYF
J: TRBJ1-3; size: -; D: -; V: TRBV10-2; DNA: TGCGCCAGCAGTGAGTTCGGGGGGCCTGGAAACACCATATATTTT; CDR3: CASSEFGGPGNTIYF
J: TRBJ2-6; size: -; D: -; V: TRBV5-8; DNA: TGTGCCAGCAACCCCTCGGGGTCTGGGGCCAACGTCCTGACTTTC; CDR3: CASNPSGSGANVLTF
J: TRBJ2-2; size: -; D: -; V: TRBV25-1; DNA: TGTGCCAGCAGTGAACCAGGGTACACCGGGGAGCTGTTTTTT; CDR3: CASSEPGYTGELFF
J: TRBJ1-5; size: -; D: TRBD1; V: TRBV2; DNA: TGTGCCAGCAGAGACAGGGGGCCGTTCAGCAATCAGCCCCAGCATTTT; CDR3: CASRDRGPFSNQPQHF
J: TRBJ1-1; size: -; D: -; V: TRBV14; DNA: TGTGCCAGCAGCCAAGATTTCGGCAGCATGAACACTGAAGCTTTCTTT; CDR3: CASSQDFGSMNTEAFF
J: TRBJ2-2; size: -; D: TRBD1; V: TRBV9; DNA: TGTGCCAGCAGCGAGGTCCCGGGACAGGGGATTATCACCGGGGAGCTGTTTTTT; CDR3: CASSEVPGQGIITGELFF
J: TRBJ1-1; size: -; D: TRBD1; V: TRBV4-1; DNA: TGCGCCAGCAGCCAGAACAGGGGAACTTTCTTT; CDR3: CASSQNRGTFF
J: TRBJ1-5; size: -; D: -; V: TRBV30; DNA: TGTGCCTGGAGTCCACGTGTAGGGCAGGCCAATCAGCCCCAGCATTTT; CDR3: CAWSPRVGQANQPQHF
J: TRBJ2-3; size: -; D: TRBD1; V: TRBV30; DNA: TGTGCCTGGACTGGGACAGGGAGCACAGATACGCAGTATTTT; CDR3: CAWTGTGSTDTQYF
J: TRBJ2-7; size: -; D: -; V: TRBV28; DNA: TGTGCCAGCAGTTCTACAGGGGGGGGCTACGAGCAGTACTTC; CDR3: CASSSTGGGYEQYF
J: TRBJ2-7; size: -; D: -; V: TRBV2; DNA: TGTGCCAGCAGGGAAACCTCAGCCCAAAGCGGGTACTTC; CDR3: CASRETSAQSGYF
J: TRBJ1-5; size: -; D: -; V: TRBV15; DNA: TGTGCCACCAGCGAGACCCTGCTACAGGTTAATCAGCCCCAGCATTTT; CDR3: CATSETLLQVNQPQHF
J: TRBJ2-7; size: once; D: TRBD2; V: TRBV28; DNA: TGTGCCAGCAGTTTCGACTTTTGGGCCGGGACTAGCGGGAGGGGCGAGCAGTACTTC; CDR3: CASSFDFWAGTSGRGEQYF
J: TRBJ1-2; size: -; D: TRBD1; V: TRBV28; DNA: TGTGCCAGCAGGAGACTCGGGACAGGGATCTATGGCTACACCTTC; CDR3: CASRRLGTGIYGYTF
J: TRBJ2-1; size: -; D: TRBD2; V: TRBV6-5; DNA: TGTGCCAGCAGACGCCTAGCGGGAGTCGTCAATGAGCAGTTCTTC; CDR3: CASRRLAGVVNEQFF
J: TRBJ2-7; size: once; D: -; V: TRBV11-3; DNA: TGTGCCAGCAGCTTAAACGCATGGGCCTACGAGCAGTACTTC; CDR3: CASSLNAWAYEQYF